Listed here are 25 T cell receptor beta chains from one sample, sequenced in a study of tumor and adjacent non-tumor tissue in lung cancer. This sample's RNA came from whole unsorted tissue. The library came from three nested PCR rounds adapted from ARM-PCR protocols. TCRdb re-called the multiplex PCR reads with MiXCR, one entry per CDR3 protein. The sample includes tens of thousands of distinct CDR3 sequences, 55% to 75% of them seen just once. Sequenced sample: lung tumor tissue. These receptors were collected from a man aged 45-60 years with non-small cell lung cancer.

The chain couples TRBV7-9 to TRBJ1-2; 9 nucleotides align to TRBD1. V gave up 10 bases and J gave up 7 bases; unmatched junction bases: 16. The CDR3 spans 15 residues. The germline V gene encodes CDR1 SEHNR and CDR2 FQNEAQ (reference sequence). CDR3 sequence: CAIGLGGQGGSGYTF. The CDR3 bases are TGTGCCATCGGCTTAGGGGGACAGGGTGGATCTGGCTACACCTTC. The full variable domain, rest sourced from reference TRBV7-9 and TRBJ1-2, is DTGVSQNPRHKITKRGQNVTFRCDPISEHNRLYWYRQTLGQGPEFLTYFQNEAQLEKSRLLSDRFSAERPKGSFSTLEIQRTEQGDSAMYLCAIGLGGQGGSGYTFGSGTRLTVV.

The J gene is TRBJ2-1, the V gene TRBV24-1, with 10 bases lining up with TRBD1. CDR1 KGHDR and CDR2 SFDVKD come from the germline V gene. With V trimmed by 5 bases and J by 1 base, 4 bases remained unmatched. The CDR3 extends over 16 amino acids. CDR3 in amino acids: CATSGPGQGSYNEQFF. The CDR3 nucleotides read TGTGCCACCAGTGGTCCGGGACAGGGGTCCTACAATGAGCAGTTCTTC.

A remark on this clonotype: A read error may be the cause here, since a much bigger clone is one base away. The rearrangement uses TRBV28 and TRBJ1-6; D not certain. Germline-derived CDR1 and CDR2 are MDHEN and SYDVKM. There are 14 residues in the CDR3. V lost 4 bases and J lost 8, with 12 bases in between. The CDR3 here is CASSSGIGHSPLHF. The CDR3 DNA follows: TGTGCCAGCAGTTCCGGGATAGGGCATTCACCCCTCCACTTT.

This clonotype was detected many times. The chain is built from TRBV14 and TRBJ2-4; D is unclear. Germline CDR1 and CDR2: SGHDN and FVKESK. There are 14 residues in the CDR3. V was clipped by 0 bases and J by 3 bases, with 6 bases between them. CDR3 nucleotide sequence: TGTGCCAGCAGCCAAGATCTGGTCAAAAACATTCAGTACTTC. This gives the protein CASSQDLVKNIQYF.

The chain couples TRBV20-1 to TRBJ1-1; D is ambiguous. Trimming left V 7 bases short and J 1 base short, with 13 bases between. This CDR3 region has 13 residues. Germline CDR1 DFQATT, CDR2 SNEGSKA (reference sequence). The CDR3 region is CSVWTGRNTEAFF. The CDR3 DNA is TGCAGTGTTTGGACGGGAAGGAACACTGAAGCTTTCTTT.

The chain links TRBV19 to TRBJ2-4, with 9 bases lining up with TRBD1. Germline CDR1 is LNHDA and CDR2 is SQIVND (reference sequence). The CDR3 consists of 17 residues. Trimming at V came to 3 bases and at J to 1 base, leaving 7 bases not matched to a gene. CDR3 DNA sequence: TGTGCCAGTAGTATTTCCTGGACAGGGGAGGCCAAAAACATTCAGTACTTC. Translation gives CASSISWTGEAKNIQYF.

V is TRBV6-6 and J is TRBJ1-1; 7 bases are shared with TRBD1. The CDR3 consists of 15 residues. V lost 10 bases and J lost 5; bases outside the gene matches: 16. Germline V gene lookup returns CDR1 MNHNY and CDR2 SVGAGI (reference sequence). This chain's CDR3 is CAKCYSGQQGTEAFF. CDR3 DNA sequence: TGTGCCAAGTGTTACTCGGGACAGCAAGGGACTGAAGCTTTCTTT.

J is TRBJ1-1 and V is TRBV7-9; TRBD1 is a possible D gene (5 bases). Germline V gene lookup returns CDR1 SEHNR and CDR2 FQNEAQ (reference sequence). The CDR3 sequence is 16 residues long. V lost 8 bases to trimming and J lost 6 bases, with 25 bases between them. The CDR3 DNA reads TGTGCCAGCCATACTGACCGGGGACCTTTCGGCTCTGAAGCTTTCTTT. This translates into CASHTDRGPFGSEAFF.

With regard to this clonotype: At one end, the junction sequence differs from germline, possibly due to a read error. The chain links TRBV4-1 to TRBJ1-2, with D hard to call. Germline loops: CDR1 MGHRA, CDR2 YSYEKL. The CDR3 is 15 amino acids. The CDR3, as DNA: TGCGCCAACAGCCAAGATTGGGAGGGTAGGATTGGCTACATCTTC. Residues: CANSQDWEGRIGYIF.

With respect to this clonotype: Given a much more abundant clone one base away, this may be a read error. The V and J genes are TRBV11-2 and TRBJ2-5; 8 nucleotides line up with TRBD2. CDR1 SGHAT and CDR2 FQNNGV come from the germline V gene. The trim removed 0 bases at V and 3 bases at J, leaving 9 bases unmatched. CDR3 size: 17 residues. CDR3 in amino acids: CASSLDEQAGAEETQYF. The CDR3 DNA follows: TGTGCCAGCAGCTTAGATGAACAAGCGGGGGCCGAAGAGACCCAGTACTTC.

The V and J genes are TRBV28 and TRBJ1-2; D uncertain. V shed 3 bases and J shed 5 bases, with 13 bases lying between them. Germline assignment: CDR1 MDHEN and CDR2 SYDVKM. This CDR3 has 14 amino acids. The DNA of the CDR3 is TGTGCCAGCAGTTTGGACTCAGCGGGATATGGCTACACCTTC. This translates into CASSLDSAGYGYTF.

Remarks on this clonotype: A much bigger clone sits one base away, suggesting this may be a read error. This chain connects TRBV6-1 to TRBJ1-5; D unresolved. The germline V gene has CDR1 MNHNS and CDR2 SASEGT. The CDR3 spans 13 residues. Trimming took 4 bases from V and 3 from J, leaving 7 bases between them. CDR3 amino acids: CASSVHNNQPQHF. For the CDR3, the DNA is TGTGCCAGCAGTGTACACAACAATCAGCCCCAGCATTTT.

Concerning this clonotype: Being one base from a much bigger clone, this may be a read error. This chain uses TRBV12-3 or TRBV12-4 with TRBJ2-2, with D possibly matching TRBD2 (5 bases). There are 11 residues in the CDR3. The CDR3 DNA reads as TGTGCCAGCAGTTTTTTCGGGGAGCTGGTTTTT. This encodes CASSFFGELVF.

As to this clonotype: Mismatch with germline at one junction end may stem from a read error. The chain joins TRBV10-3 to TRBJ2-7; 10 bases align to TRBD1. The CDR3 contains 15 residues. The germline V gene encodes CDR1 ENHRY and CDR2 SYGVKD. The CDR3 sequence is CATQGDGTGAHEQYF. The CDR3 DNA sequence: TGCGCCACCCAGGGCGACGGGACAGGGGCCCACGAGCAGTACTTC.

Regarding this clonotype: The CDR3 ends on some other residue instead of the conserved phenylalanine or tryptophan, so this is likely a read error. The rearrangement uses TRBV11-3 and TRBJ2-1; D not resolved. This CDR3 is 15 amino acids long. Germline assignment: CDR1 SGHNT and CDR2 YENEEA. The CDR3 DNA sequence: TGTGCCTGCAGCCTCGAAGGGCGGTCGCGCGATGAGCAGTTCCTC. This sequence encodes CACSLEGRSRDEQFL.

This clonotype has a single count. The junction and the germline gene differ at one end; a read error may be behind it. The rearrangement uses TRBV7-8 and TRBJ1-5; 7 bases match TRBD1. The germline V gene encodes CDR1 SGHVS and CDR2 FQNEAQ. The CDR3 length is 16 residues. The DNA for the CDR3 is TGTGCCGGCAGCTCTAGCCACAGGGGCAGTAATCAGCCCCAGCATTTT. This gives the protein CAGSSSHRGSNQPQHF.

The table lists this clonotype with a few counts. V usage is TRBV28 and J usage is TRBJ1-6; 8 bases align to TRBD1. Trimming cost V 5 bases and J 8 bases; bases outside gene matches: 8. The CDR3 consists of 15 residues. Germline values: CDR1 MDHEN, CDR2 SYDVKM. For the CDR3, the DNA is TGTGCCAGCAGTCCCGGGACAGGCCTTGATTCACCCCTCCACTTT. Amino acids: CASSPGTGLDSPLHF.

Turning to this clonotype: Its ends do not fully match the called genes, so a read error is possible. This chain uses TRBV2 with TRBJ1-5; D is undetermined. CDR3 size: 15 residues. Germline V gives CDR1 SNHLY, CDR2 FYNNEI. This CDR3 is CAGSGDKQAYQPQHF. CDR3 in DNA: TGTGCCGGCAGTGGAGATAAACAAGCTTATCAGCCCCAGCATTTT.

A word on this clonotype: A much larger clone differs by one base, so this may be a read error. The conserved closing phenylalanine or tryptophan is absent in this CDR3, likely reflecting a read error. V and J are TRBV10-3 and TRBJ2-1, with D maybe TRBD2 (6 bases). Germline loops: CDR1 ENHRY, CDR2 SYGVKD. Deletions cut 6 bases from V and 4 bases from J, with 10 bases between. The CDR3 covers 13 residues. The DNA of the CDR3 is TGTGCCATCAGCTTCGGGGGATACAATGAGCAGTTCTTG. Protein: CAISFGGYNEQFL.

Concerning this clonotype: Possible read error: a much larger clone is one base away. The J gene is TRBJ2-3, the V gene TRBV4-2, with D unresolved. The CDR3 is made up of 17 amino acids. V lost 3 bases and J lost 0, with 16 bases in between. Per the germline V gene, CDR1 is LGHNA and CDR2 is YNFKEQ. CDR3 in DNA: TGTGCCAGCAGCCACGCACACAGCGACCCTAGCACAGATACGCAGTATTTT. Translating gives CASSHAHSDPSTDTQYF.

This clonotype has at least ten counts. V and J are TRBV12-3 or TRBV12-4 and TRBJ2-1; 11 positions match TRBD2. V was pared by 6 bases and J by 5 bases, with 9 bases of the junction left unmatched. The CDR3 consists of 16 residues. The CDR3, as DNA: TGTGCCAGCAGCTCAACTAGCGGGAGTTTCCACAATGAGCAGTTCTTC. This sequence encodes CASSSTSGSFHNEQFF.

This clonotype was seen a handful of times. It may be a read error: a sequence one base away is much more abundant. The chain carries TRBV6-2 or TRBV6-3 and TRBJ1-5; maybe TRBD1 (5 bases). Between the trimmed V and J ends, which lost 5 bases and 4 bases, there was a span of 12 bases. The CDR3 runs to 14 residues. Germline lookup yields CDR1 MNHEY and CDR2 SVGEGT. The CDR3, as DNA: TGTGCCAGCAGTACGCATGGGGGAAATCAGCCCCAGCATTTT. It specifies CASSTHGGNQPQHF.

The sample holds many counts of this clonotype. The J gene is TRBJ2-3, the V gene TRBV10-3; 7 bases fit TRBD1. Germline loops: CDR1 ENHRY, CDR2 SYGVKD. This CDR3 is 15 amino acids long. Unmatched junction bases numbered 10, after V lost 4 bases and J lost 6 bases. The CDR3 DNA sequence: TGTGCCATCAGTGTAGGAAGCAGGGGGAGCGATACGCAGTATTTT. Protein: CAISVGSRGSDTQYF.

This clonotype was counted at least ten times. Written as DNA, the CDR3 is TGTGCCAGCAGGCGATCCGGGACTAGAGACACCGGGGAGCTGTTTTTT. As protein: CASRRSGTRDTGELFF. The rearrangement uses TRBV5-4 and TRBJ2-2; 8 bases line up with TRBD2. Germline CDR1 reads SGHNT; CDR2 reads YYREEE (reference sequence). V shed 5 bases, J shed 3 bases, and the junction held 9 bases outside the gene matches. The CDR3 spans 16 residues.

As concerns this clonotype: An end of the junction does not agree with germline; a read error may underlie this. The chain joins TRBV11-3 to TRBJ1-1; D is unclear. Germline CDR1 is SGHNT and CDR2 is YENEEA. The CDR3 sequence is 13 residues long. For the CDR3, the DNA is TGTGCTAGCAGCTCAAGACCGAACACTGAAGCTTTGTTT. This encodes CASSSRPNTEALF.